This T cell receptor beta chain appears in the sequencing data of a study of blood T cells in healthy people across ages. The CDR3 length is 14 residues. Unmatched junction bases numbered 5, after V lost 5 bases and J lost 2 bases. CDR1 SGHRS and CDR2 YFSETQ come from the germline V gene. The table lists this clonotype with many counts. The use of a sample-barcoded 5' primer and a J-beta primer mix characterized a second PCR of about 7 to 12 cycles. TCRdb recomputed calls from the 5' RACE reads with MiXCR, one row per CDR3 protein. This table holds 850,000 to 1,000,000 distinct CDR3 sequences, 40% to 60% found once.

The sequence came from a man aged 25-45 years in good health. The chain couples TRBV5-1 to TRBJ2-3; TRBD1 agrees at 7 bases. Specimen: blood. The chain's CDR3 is CASRGTALTDTQYF. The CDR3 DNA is TGCGCCAGCAGGGGGACAGCCCTCACAGATACGCAGTATTTT.